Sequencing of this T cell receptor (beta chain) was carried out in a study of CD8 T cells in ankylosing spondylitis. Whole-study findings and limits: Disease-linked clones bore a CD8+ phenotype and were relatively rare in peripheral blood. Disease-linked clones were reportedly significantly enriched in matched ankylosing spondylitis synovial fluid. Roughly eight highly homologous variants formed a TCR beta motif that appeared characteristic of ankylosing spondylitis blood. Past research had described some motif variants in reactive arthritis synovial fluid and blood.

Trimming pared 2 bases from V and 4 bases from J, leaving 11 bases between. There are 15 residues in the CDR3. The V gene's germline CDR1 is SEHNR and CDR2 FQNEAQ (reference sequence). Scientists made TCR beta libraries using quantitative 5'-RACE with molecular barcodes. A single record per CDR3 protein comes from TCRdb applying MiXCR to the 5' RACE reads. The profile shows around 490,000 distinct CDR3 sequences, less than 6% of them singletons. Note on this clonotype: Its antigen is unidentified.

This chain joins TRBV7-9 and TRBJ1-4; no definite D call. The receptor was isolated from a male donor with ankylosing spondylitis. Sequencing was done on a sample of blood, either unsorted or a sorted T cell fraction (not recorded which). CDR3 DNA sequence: TGTGCCAGCAGCTTACTGCGGGCCTTTAATGAAAAACTGTTTTTT. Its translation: CASSLLRAFNEKLFF.